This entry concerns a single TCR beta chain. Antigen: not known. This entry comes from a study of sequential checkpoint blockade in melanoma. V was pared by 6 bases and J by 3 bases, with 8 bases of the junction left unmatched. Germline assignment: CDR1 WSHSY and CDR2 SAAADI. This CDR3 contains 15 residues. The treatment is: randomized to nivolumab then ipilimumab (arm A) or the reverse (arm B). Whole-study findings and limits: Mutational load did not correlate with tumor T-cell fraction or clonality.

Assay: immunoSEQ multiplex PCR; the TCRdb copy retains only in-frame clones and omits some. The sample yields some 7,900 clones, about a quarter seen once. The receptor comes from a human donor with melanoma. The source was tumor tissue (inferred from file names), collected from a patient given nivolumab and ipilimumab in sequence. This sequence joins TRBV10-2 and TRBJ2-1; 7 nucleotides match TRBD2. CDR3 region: CASSAGTNLYNEQFF. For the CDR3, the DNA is TGCGCCAGCAGCGCCGGGACTAACCTCTACAATGAGCAGTTCTTC.